These 5 T cell receptor beta chains originate from one sample sequenced in a study of B cell selection in AIRE deficiency. The sorted conventional CD4 T cells were gated as CD4+CD127+. TCRdb keeps only in-frame clones here, not all; method: immunoSEQ multiplex PCR. The sample has 21,000 or so clones, about 96% seen once. Material for sequencing was conventional CD4+ T cells sorted from PBMCs. These TCRs come from a human donor with AIRE deficiency.

The J gene is TRBJ1-5, the V gene TRBV5-1; D might be TRBD1 (6 bases). Trimming took off 4 bases at V and 9 bases at J, with 17 bases between the two ends. The length of the CDR3 is 14 residues. The germline V gene encodes CDR1 SGHRS and CDR2 YFSETQ. CDR3 in amino acids: CASSIDGGGMPQHF. In nucleotides, the CDR3 is TGCGCCAGCAGCATAGACGGGGGCGGGATGCCCCAGCATTTT.

The J gene is TRBJ1-5, the V gene TRBV4-1, with unresolved D. CDR1 is MGHRA and CDR2 is YSYEKL in the germline V gene. The CDR3 length is 15 residues. The V and J ends lost 4 bases and 0 bases respectively, with 10 bases between them. In nucleotides, the CDR3 is TGCGCCAGCAGCCTACTACCCCATAGCAATCAGCCCCAGCATTTT. Protein product: CASSLLPHSNQPQHF.

The V and J genes are TRBV5-1 and TRBJ1-1; possible D gene TRBD1, 5 bases. This CDR3 comprises 13 residues. The germline V gene encodes CDR1 SGHRS and CDR2 YFSETQ. V gave up 2 bases and J gave up 1 base, with 6 bases separating them. CDR3 sequence (DNA): TGCGCCAGCAGCTTTACAGGGAACACTGAAGCTTTCTTT. Its protein is CASSFTGNTEAFF.

This chain joins TRBV2 and TRBJ1-5; 9 bases match TRBD1. The V gene end was trimmed by 4 bases and the J gene end by 5 bases; junction bases not matched to a gene: 3. The CDR3 extends over 14 amino acids. Germline CDR1 is SNHLY and CDR2 is FYNNEI. CDR3: CASSGQGVHQPQHF. CDR3 DNA sequence: TGTGCCAGCAGTGGACAGGGGGTTCATCAGCCCCAGCATTTT.

This clone has a single count. This chain connects TRBV28 to TRBJ1-6; D is possibly TRBD1 (5 bases). The V and J ends lost 8 bases and 5 bases respectively, with 16 bases between them. The V gene's germline CDR1 is MDHEN and CDR2 SYDVKM. The CDR3 has 15 residues. In DNA, the CDR3 is TGTGCCAGCGTGAGGGGTTGGTCGGATAATTCACCCCTCCACTTT. Its translation is CASVRGWSDNSPLHF.